A selection of T cell receptor beta chains follows, all from one sample in a study of cytomegalovirus exposure and HLA in healthy donors. Sequencing was performed with immunoSEQ multiplex PCR; in TCRdb, only in-frame clones are kept and a portion is missing. This sample yields 150,000 to 200,000 clones, of which about 77% are seen a single time; around 7% belongs to the top ten. The sequencing input was PBMCs. The receptors derive from a male donor in good health and CMV-seropositive. CDR3s include the opening cysteine and the closing phenylalanine or tryptophan. D genes are given only for firm matches. Rows give clone size only sometimes, using once, few, many, or a class for an expanded clone.

V gene: TRBV6-1
clone size: NA
J gene: TRBJ2-5
D gene: NA
CDR3 length: 15
CDR3 DNA: TGTGCCAGCAGTGAAGAAAGTGGGCCCCAAGAGACCCAGTACTTC
CDR3 protein: CASSEESGPQETQYF

V gene: TRBV2
clone size: NA
J gene: TRBJ2-5
D gene: TRBD2
CDR3 length: 13
CDR3 DNA: TGTGCCAGCCTTTCAATGGGGGGGGAGACCCAGTACTTC
CDR3 protein: CASLSMGGETQYF

V gene: TRBV4-1
clone size: NA
J gene: TRBJ1-4
D gene: NA
CDR3 length: 16
CDR3 DNA: TGCGCCAGCAGCCCGGGACACCTTGCAACTAATGAAAAACTGTTTTTT
CDR3 protein: CASSPGHLATNEKLFF

V gene: TRBV5-1
clone size: NA
J gene: TRBJ1-1
D gene: TRBD1
CDR3 length: 15
CDR3 DNA: TGCGCCAGCAGCTTGGAGACAGGGACCGAAACTGAAGCTTTCTTT
CDR3 protein: CASSLETGTETEAFF

V gene: TRBV6-1
clone size: few
J gene: TRBJ1-2
D gene: TRBD1
CDR3 length: 16
CDR3 DNA: TGTGCCAGCAGTGTAAACGCGGGACAGCCAAACTATGGCTACACCTTC
CDR3 protein: CASSVNAGQPNYGYTF

V gene: TRBV15
clone size: NA
J gene: TRBJ1-4
D gene: NA
CDR3 length: 12
CDR3 DNA: TGTGCCACCAGCAGGGGAGGGGAAAAACTGTTTTTT
CDR3 protein: CATSRGGEKLFF

V gene: TRBV4-1
clone size: NA
J gene: TRBJ1-1
D gene: NA
CDR3 length: 15
CDR3 DNA: TGCGCCAGCAGCCCGAGGGTGGGCTCCAACACTGAAGCTTTCTTT
CDR3 protein: CASSPRVGSNTEAFF

V gene: TRBV4-3
clone size: NA
J gene: TRBJ1-2
D gene: NA
CDR3 length: 17
CDR3 DNA: TGCGCCAGCAGCCAAGATAAGGGACCGGGACTTATATATGGCTACACCTTC
CDR3 protein: CASSQDKGPGLIYGYTF

V gene: TRBV9
clone size: NA
J gene: TRBJ2-2
D gene: NA
CDR3 length: 17
CDR3 DNA: TGTGCCAGCAGCCTACGACAGGGTTGGGGGGAGAGCGGGGAGCTGTTTTTT
CDR3 protein: CASSLRQGWGESGELFF

V gene: TRBV4-3
clone size: few
J gene: TRBJ2-1
D gene: NA
CDR3 length: 15
CDR3 DNA: TGCGCCAGCAGCCAAGATCGCAGGGTTTACAATGAGCAGTTCTTC
CDR3 protein: CASSQDRRVYNEQFF

V gene: TRBV6-5
clone size: NA
J gene: TRBJ1-1
D gene: TRBD1
CDR3 length: 16
CDR3 DNA: TGTGCCAGCAGTTACAGGTTGCAGGGGGGAAACACTGAAGCTTTCTTT
CDR3 protein: CASSYRLQGGNTEAFF

V gene: TRBV28
clone size: NA
J gene: TRBJ2-1
D gene: TRBD1
CDR3 length: 14
CDR3 DNA: TGTGCCAGCAGTACCGGGACAGACTACAATGAGCAGTTCTTC
CDR3 protein: CASSTGTDYNEQFF

V gene: TRBV19
clone size: NA
J gene: TRBJ1-5
D gene: NA
CDR3 length: 15
CDR3 DNA: TGTGCCAGTAGTACTAGAGCGGTTAGCAATCAGCCCCAGCATTTT
CDR3 protein: CASSTRAVSNQPQHF

V gene: TRBV11-2
clone size: NA
J gene: TRBJ2-7
D gene: NA
CDR3 length: 13
CDR3 DNA: TGTGCCAGCAGTCCTACGGTTTCCTACGAGCAGTACTTC
CDR3 protein: CASSPTVSYEQYF

V gene: TRBV5-1
clone size: NA
J gene: TRBJ1-1
D gene: NA
CDR3 length: 15
CDR3 DNA: TGCGCCAGCAGCTTGTATTGGGGCAGTAAGTCTGAAGCTTTCTTT
CDR3 protein: CASSLYWGSKSEAFF

V gene: TRBV7-3
clone size: NA
J gene: TRBJ1-1
D gene: NA
CDR3 length: 13
CDR3 DNA: TGTGCCAGCAGCTTAAGTCTGGGGCGGGAGGCTTTCTTT
CDR3 protein: CASSLSLGREAFF

V gene: TRBV30
clone size: once
J gene: TRBJ2-2
D gene: NA
CDR3 length: 15
CDR3 DNA: TGTGCCTGGAGTTCGGCAGCGGGGAACACCGGGGAGCTGTTTTTT
CDR3 protein: CAWSSAAGNTGELFF

V gene: TRBV7-8
clone size: once
J gene: TRBJ2-4
D gene: TRBD1
CDR3 length: 13
CDR3 DNA: TGTGCCAGCAGCCAGAGACAGGGAAACATTCAGTACTTC
CDR3 protein: CASSQRQGNIQYF

V gene: TRBV7-8
clone size: NA
J gene: TRBJ1-3
D gene: NA
CDR3 length: 16
CDR3 DNA: TGTGCCAGCAGCTCCAACAGGGCCTCCTCTGGAAACACCATATATTTT
CDR3 protein: CASSSNRASSGNTIYF

V gene: TRBV5-1
clone size: NA
J gene: TRBJ1-1
D gene: NA
CDR3 length: 14
CDR3 DNA: TGCGCCAGCAGCTCAACAGGGAGAAGGACTGAAGCTTTCTTT
CDR3 protein: CASSSTGRRTEAFF

V gene: TRBV27
clone size: NA
J gene: TRBJ1-1
D gene: NA
CDR3 length: 14
CDR3 DNA: TGTGCCAGCAGTTTATTAGGGGTGAACACTGAAGCTTTCTTT
CDR3 protein: CASSLLGVNTEAFF

V gene: TRBV19
clone size: NA
J gene: TRBJ2-3
D gene: NA
CDR3 length: 16
CDR3 DNA: TGTGCCAGTAGTATCTCCGAAGGGGCCAGCACAGATACGCAGTATTTT
CDR3 protein: CASSISEGASTDTQYF

V gene: TRBV30
clone size: NA
J gene: TRBJ1-1
D gene: NA
CDR3 length: 13
CDR3 DNA: TGTGCCTGGGGCGGCCCGATGAACACTGAAGCTTTCTTT
CDR3 protein: CAWGGPMNTEAFF

V gene: TRBV7-2
clone size: few
J gene: TRBJ1-1
D gene: NA
CDR3 length: 14
CDR3 DNA: TGTGCCAGCAGCCCGACCGGGGGGACCACTGAAGCTTTCTTT
CDR3 protein: CASSPTGGTTEAFF

V gene: TRBV6-6
clone size: NA
J gene: TRBJ1-5
D gene: NA
CDR3 length: 15
CDR3 DNA: TGTGCCAGCAGTTACGGTAGGAGGGGCAATCAGCCCCAGCATTTT
CDR3 protein: CASSYGRRGNQPQHF

V gene: TRBV20-1
clone size: once
J gene: TRBJ1-2
D gene: NA
CDR3 length: 11
CDR3 DNA: TGCAGTGCTTCCAGGGAGGATGGCTACACCTTC
CDR3 protein: CSASREDGYTF

V gene: TRBV5-6
clone size: NA
J gene: TRBJ1-1
D gene: NA
CDR3 length: 12
CDR3 DNA: TGTGCCAGCAGCTTAGAGGACACTGAAGCTTTCTTT
CDR3 protein: CASSLEDTEAFF

V gene: TRBV2
clone size: NA
J gene: TRBJ2-5
D gene: TRBD1
CDR3 length: 13
CDR3 DNA: TGTGCCAGCAGAGGGACAGGGGGAGAGACCCAGTACTTC
CDR3 protein: CASRGTGGETQYF

V gene: TRBV10-3
clone size: NA
J gene: TRBJ1-2
D gene: NA
CDR3 length: 14
CDR3 DNA: TGTGCCATCAGTGAGTCGGAAGGGGGGGGCGCGTGCACCTTC
CDR3 protein: CAISESEGGGACTF

V gene: TRBV11-3
clone size: NA
J gene: TRBJ2-3
D gene: NA
CDR3 length: 13
CDR3 DNA: TGTGCCAGCAGCTTAGAGAGTGAAAATACGCAGTATTTT
CDR3 protein: CASSLESENTQYF

V gene: TRBV6-4
clone size: NA
J gene: TRBJ2-5
D gene: TRBD2
CDR3 length: 15
CDR3 DNA: TGTGCCAGCAGTGTCAGCGGGGGGGCAGGAGAGACCCAGTACTTC
CDR3 protein: CASSVSGGAGETQYF

V gene: TRBV5-1
clone size: NA
J gene: TRBJ2-2
D gene: TRBD1
CDR3 length: 13
CDR3 DNA: TGCGCCAGCATCCACAGGGGCAGCCGGGGAGCTGTTTTT
CDR3 protein: CASIHRGSRGAVF

V gene: TRBV10-1
clone size: NA
J gene: TRBJ2-5
D gene: NA
CDR3 length: 15
CDR3 DNA: TGCGCCAGCAGGAGCAGGGCCAGACCTGGAGAGACCCAGTACTTC
CDR3 protein: CASRSRARPGETQYF